Listed below are T cell receptor beta chains from one sample, sequenced in a study of T cells in Graves' hyperthyroidism and ophthalmopathy. TCRdb processed the multiplex PCR reads anew with MiXCR; each CDR3 protein has one entry. The sample consists of about 290,000 distinct CDR3 sequences, roughly an eighth of them appearing once. Material: blood. These receptors all come from a woman aged 40-49 years with Graves' hyperthyroidism. Each CDR3 is given without its conserved first and last residue.

TRBV20-1,SADDRATYGYT
TRBV7-6,ASSPRFATSTDTQY
TRBV11-1,ASSHGIREQY
TRBV9,ASSPRVAGLGGTDTQY
TRBV6-1,ASSESPSFAGELF
TRBV20-1,SARDLAGRASYNEQF
TRBV5-1,ASSLSDTLNTEAF
TRBV12-3/TRBV12-4,ASSADQALQLPQH
TRBV6-1,ASRGLGQPQH
TRBV12-3/TRBV12-4,ASGSSGRLYEQY
TRBV20-1,SARAGTRGYNEQF
TRBV12-3/TRBV12-4,ASSGSGSYGYT
TRBV12-5,ASALSRGSIQY
TRBV12-3/TRBV12-4,ASRQGGNYEQY
TRBV12-3/TRBV12-4,ASSRLAGGPDTQY
TRBV6-5,ASSYTATRLLQDGTGELF
TRBV9,ASSPGRSRVHEQY
TRBV3-1,ASSQGFLAGDTQY
TRBV2,ASKWGQLNEKLF
TRBV12-3/TRBV12-4,ASSLLIAGGRTGELF
TRBV6-1,ASRGRRLWTDTQY
TRBV7-9,ASSLALAAKFYEQY
TRBV10-3,AISAVVGNYGYT
TRBV20-1,SARGGQGSGNQPQH
TRBV20-1,SASGDSYNEQF
TRBV7-2,ASSLRHSTDTQY
TRBV14,ASSQRRSGSDTQY
TRBV2,ASRGTGDTEAF
TRBV6-2/TRBV6-3,ASSLGSLDLYEQY
TRBV5-1,ASRSGTSVSGRNEQF
TRBV7-2,ASSFNQGFSEAF
TRBV2,ASSDWGVETQY
TRBV3-1,ASARDRGLAGNTIY
TRBV24-1,ATSDRRDGYT
TRBV7-6,ASSLEGGPGTDTQY
TRBV20-1,SAPSGRRETQY
TRBV7-9,ASSDPTKDEQF
TRBV5-8,ASSLGGGWTEAF
TRBV5-1,ASTRGAGMYEQY
TRBV4-2,ASSPRRGTQY
TRBV27,ASSSSGRYGYT